This T cell receptor (beta chain) was recorded in a study of PD-L1 blockade in urothelial cancer. CDR1 and CDR2 (germline): LNHDA, SQIVND (reference sequence). The CDR3 totals 14 residues. V gave up 6 bases and J gave up 1 base, with 12 bases separating them. General study findings and limits: Better survival was forecast by a pretreatment blood TCR clonality below the median.

Documented time point: pretreatment peripheral blood. Concerning this clone itself: What it binds is not known.

Sequencing was performed with immunoSEQ multiplex PCR; in TCRdb, only in-frame clones are kept and a portion is missing. The sample holds 45,000 to 55,000 clones, more than 65% seen once. This receptor was taken from a man in his 70s with urothelial cancer. V gene TRBV19 combines with J gene TRBJ1-1; D ambiguous. This specimen consisted of PBMCs, obtained around atezolizumab (anti-PD-L1) treatment. DNA of the CDR3: TGTGCCAGTAGCATACACCTAAGGAACACTGAAGCTTTCTTT. Translating it yields CASSIHLRNTEAFF.